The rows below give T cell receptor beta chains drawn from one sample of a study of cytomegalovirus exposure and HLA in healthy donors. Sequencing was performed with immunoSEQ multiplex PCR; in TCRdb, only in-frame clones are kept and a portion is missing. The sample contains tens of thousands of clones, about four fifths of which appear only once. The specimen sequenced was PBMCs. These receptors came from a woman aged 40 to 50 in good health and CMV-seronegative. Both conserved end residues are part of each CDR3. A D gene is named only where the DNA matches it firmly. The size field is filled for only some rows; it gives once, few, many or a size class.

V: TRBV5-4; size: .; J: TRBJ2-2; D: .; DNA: TGTGCCAGCAGCTTGGGGGCCTCCCGAAACACCGGGGAGCTGTTTTTT; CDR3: CASSLGASRNTGELFF
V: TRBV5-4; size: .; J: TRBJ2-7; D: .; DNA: TGTGCCAGCAGCAGCCGGCGAGGGGGCGAGCAGTACTTC; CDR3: CASSSRRGGEQYF
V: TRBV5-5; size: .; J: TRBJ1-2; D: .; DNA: TGTGCCAGCAGCTTGGCGTATCCGGGGAACTATGGCTACACCTTC; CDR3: CASSLAYPGNYGYTF
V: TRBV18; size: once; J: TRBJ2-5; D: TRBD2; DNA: TGTGCCAGCTCACCAGCAGGTATAGGAGCGGGGGAGACCCAGTACTTC; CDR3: CASSPAGIGAGETQYF
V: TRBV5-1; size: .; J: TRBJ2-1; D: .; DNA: TGCGCCAGCAGCTTGTCACTCAATGAGCAGTTCTTC; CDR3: CASSLSLNEQFF
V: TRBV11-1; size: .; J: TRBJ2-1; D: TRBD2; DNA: TGTGCCAGCAGCCCCGGACTAGCGGGAGGCCTCTCCTACAATGAGCAGTTCTTC; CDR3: CASSPGLAGGLSYNEQFF
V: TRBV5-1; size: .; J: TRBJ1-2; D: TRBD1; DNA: TGCGCCAGCAGCCACGCTTCAAGGACAGGGTCTGGTGGCTACACCTTC; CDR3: CASSHASRTGSGGYTF
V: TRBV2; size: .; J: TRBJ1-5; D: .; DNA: TGTGCCAGCGCAGGCAAGTCCGAAGTCAATCAGCCCCAGCATTTT; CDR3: CASAGKSEVNQPQHF
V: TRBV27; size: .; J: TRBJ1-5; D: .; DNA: TGTGCCAGCAGTTTATCTCACAGCTATAGCAATCAGCCCCAGCATTTT; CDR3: CASSLSHSYSNQPQHF
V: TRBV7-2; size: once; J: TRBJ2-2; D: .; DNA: TGTGCCAGCAGCCAGGAGGGTGGGTTTAACACCGGGGAGCTGTTTTTT; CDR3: CASSQEGGFNTGELFF
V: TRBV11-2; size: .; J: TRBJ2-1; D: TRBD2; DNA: TGTGCCAGCCGTGGCGGCGGGAGGCCTGAGCAGTTCTTC; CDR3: CASRGGGRPEQFF
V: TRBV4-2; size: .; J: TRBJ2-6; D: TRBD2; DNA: TGTGCCAGCAGCCAAGCTCGGGGGGGGGCCGGGGCCAACGTCCTGACTTTC; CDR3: CASSQARGGAGANVLTF
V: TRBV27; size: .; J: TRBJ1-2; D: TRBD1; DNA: TGTGCCAGCAGTTTAAAGTGGAGACAGGGGATGGGGGGCTACACCTTC; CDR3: CASSLKWRQGMGGYTF
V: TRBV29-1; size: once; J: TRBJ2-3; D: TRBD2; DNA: TGCAGCGTCGGACTAGCGGTCACAGATACGCAGTATTTT; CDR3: CSVGLAVTDTQYF
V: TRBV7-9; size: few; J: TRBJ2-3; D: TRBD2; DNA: TGTGCCAGCAGCTTACCACCTAGACTAGCGGGGAACACAGATACGCAGTATTTT; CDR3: CASSLPPRLAGNTDTQYF
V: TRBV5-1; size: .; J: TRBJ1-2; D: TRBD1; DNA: TGCGCCAGCAGCTTCGGGACAGATTATGGCTACACCTTC; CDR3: CASSFGTDYGYTF
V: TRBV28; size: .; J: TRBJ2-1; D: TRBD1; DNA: TGTGCCAGCATCCTGGGGGGACAGGGCTTAAATGAGCAGTTCTTC; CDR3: CASILGGQGLNEQFF
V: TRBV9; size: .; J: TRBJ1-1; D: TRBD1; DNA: TGTGCCAGCAGCCCCATGACTAGGGGGCGTACTGAAGCTTTCTTT; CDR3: CASSPMTRGRTEAFF